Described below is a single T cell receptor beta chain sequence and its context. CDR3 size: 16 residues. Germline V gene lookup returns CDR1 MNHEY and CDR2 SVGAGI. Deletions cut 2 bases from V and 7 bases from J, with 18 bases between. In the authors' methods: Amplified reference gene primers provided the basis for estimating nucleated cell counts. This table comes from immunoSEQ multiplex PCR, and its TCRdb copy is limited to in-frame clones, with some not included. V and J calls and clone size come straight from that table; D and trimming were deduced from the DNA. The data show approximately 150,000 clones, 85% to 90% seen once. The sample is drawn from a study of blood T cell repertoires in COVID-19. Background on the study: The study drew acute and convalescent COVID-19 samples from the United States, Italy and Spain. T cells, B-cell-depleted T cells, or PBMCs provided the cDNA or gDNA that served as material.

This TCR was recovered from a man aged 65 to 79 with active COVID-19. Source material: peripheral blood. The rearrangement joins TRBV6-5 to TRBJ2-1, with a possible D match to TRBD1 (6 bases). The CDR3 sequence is CASSYDRTAMVNEQFF. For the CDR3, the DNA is TGTGCCAGCAGTTACGACCGGACAGCCATGGTAAATGAGCAGTTCTTC.